This TCR beta chain derives from a study of early T cells in non-severe SARS-CoV-2 infection (dated by TCRdb to the early 2020s). Study-level background: TCR sequencing used bulk RNA from unsorted whole blood, so alpha and beta chains could not be paired. Broad study findings and their caveats: VDJdb matching was skewed toward anti-spike CD8 responses, so virus-specific expansions were likely underestimated and private and CD4 specificities were missed.

The study was a case-control design nested within a healthcare worker cohort in London, UK, with weekly nasopharyngeal swab PCR tests and blood sampling. Healthcare workers were enrolled in the week of the UK lockdown, from 23 to 31 March 2020, and were followed every week for up to about 15 weeks. Per the germline V gene, SGHRS is the CDR1 and YFSETQ is the CDR2. Its CDR3 holds 14 amino acids, cysteine through phenylalanine. Only the CDR3 DNA is retained, 42 bases long and in frame from the first base. V and J are truncated by 3 bases and 3 bases respectively, leaving an intervening sequence of 9 bases. The library was produced with 5' RACE. The instrument was a NextSeq 500. In the TCR library protocol, unique molecular identifiers were attached to individual cDNA molecules to correct for PCR bias and sequencing error. TCR alpha and beta chains were both sequenced, and the abundances of alpha and beta sequences in each sample were closely correlated with each other. From the authors' description of their analysis: Decombinator V4 was used to annotate TCR sequences for V gene, J gene and CDR3. TCRs were defined as expanded if a significant change between any two time points was detected under a Poisson model with p below 0.0001. Abundances of TCRs were expressed as counts per million after normalisation to the total number of TCRs sequenced in each sample. TRAV1-2 paired with TRAJ12, TRAJ20 or TRAJ33 defined MAIT TCRs, while TRAV10 paired with TRAJ18 defined iNKT TCRs. A search of VDJdb, accessed on 1 November 2021, was run for TCRs annotated to CMV, EBV and SARS-CoV-2, with TCRs annotated for multiple antigens excluded. TCRdb ran its own pipeline on the public reads, namely fastp trimming at Q25 and MiXCR clone calling, and kept in-frame beta chains. Rows are unified per CDR3 protein, each entry keeping the most common DNA and genes. None of the V and J calls come from the authors' own analysis; TCRdb made them. The sample data list 85,000 to 100,000 distinct CDR3 sequences, and about 11% of these were observed just once. Approximately 4.5% of the sample lies in the top ten.

This clonotype has only a few counts. There is no known antigen for this receptor. Qualities for individual bases were not recorded, and no much larger clone is one base off. The sequence joins TRBV5-1 to TRBJ2-2, with no reliable assignment of the D segment. Source: whole blood, taken at baseline. This clonotype originated in an adult who was a healthcare worker with PCR-confirmed SARS-CoV-2 infection or an uninfected control (not recorded which). CDR3 loop: CASSSTPYTGELFF. The base sequence is TGCGCCAGCAGCTCGACTCCTTACACCGGGGAGCTGTTTTTT.